These T cell receptor beta chains were read from a single sample in a study of graft-versus-host responses after intestinal transplantation. Antigen specificity for these receptors is unknown. The data were produced by immunoSEQ multiplex PCR, yet TCRdb's version contains in-frame clones alone and is incomplete. The sample has 84,000 or so clones, approximately 78% seen once; the top ten hold 0.8% to 0.9%. This sample comprised unstimulated CD4+ T cells sorted from spleen or lymph node cells, obtained before intestinal transplant. The source is a human donor who received an intestinal transplant. Both conserved end residues are part of each CDR3. A D gene is named only where the DNA matches it firmly. Clone size appears in some rows only: once, few, many, or a class for an expanded clone.

clone size,D gene,J gene,CDR3 length,V gene,CDR3 protein,CDR3 DNA
few,.,TRBJ2-1,12,TRBV29-1,CSVGPGNNEQFF,TGCAGCGTTGGCCCAGGAAACAATGAGCAGTTCTTC
few,.,TRBJ1-1,13,TRBV5-1,CASSFDRNTEAFF,TGCGCCAGCAGCTTTGACAGGAACACTGAAGCTTTCTTT
.,.,TRBJ2-7,16,TRBV19,CASSIGGVWQGHEQYF,TGTGCCAGTAGTATAGGTGGGGTTTGGCAGGGGCACGAGCAGTACTTC
.,.,TRBJ2-7,18,TRBV11-2,CASSPARTGGTSGYEQYF,TGTGCCAGCAGCCCAGCTCGGACAGGGGGGACTAGCGGCTACGAGCAGTACTTC
.,TRBD2,TRBJ2-5,14,TRBV7-2,CASSLGGGQETQYF,TGTGCCAGCAGCTTAGGCGGGGGCCAAGAGACCCAGTACTTC
.,TRBD1,TRBJ2-5,17,TRBV18,CASSTPPGDRGAREQYF,TGTGCCAGCTCAACGCCACCGGGGGACAGGGGGGCGCGGGAGCAGTACTTC
.,TRBD1,TRBJ1-2,15,TRBV4-2,CASSQDGGTGNGHTF,TGTGCCAGCAGCCAAGATGGCGGGACAGGGAACGGCCACACCTTC
.,.,TRBJ2-1,13,TRBV9,CASSVQDQNEQFF,TGTGCCAGCAGCGTGCAGGATCAGAATGAGCAGTTCTTC
.,.,TRBJ2-5,16,TRBV18,CASSRMPSGVQETQYF,TGTGCCAGCTCAAGGATGCCGTCGGGGGTCCAAGAGACCCAGTACTTC
.,.,TRBJ1-3,13,TRBV7-9,CASQINSGNTIYF,TGTGCCAGCCAAATCAACTCTGGAAACACCATATATTTT
.,TRBD1,TRBJ1-2,13,TRBV2,CASSEQGSYGYTF,TGTGCCAGCAGCGAACAGGGGTCCTATGGCTACACCTTC
.,TRBD1,TRBJ2-5,16,TRBV5-1,CASSLGRTGSQETQYF,TGCGCCAGCAGCTTGGGACGGACAGGCTCTCAAGAGACCCAGTACTTC
.,.,TRBJ2-2,14,TRBV2,CASGEMAGTGELFF,TGTGCCAGCGGGGAGATGGCAGGCACCGGGGAGCTGTTTTTT
.,TRBD1,TRBJ2-7,15,TRBV11-2,CASRHTGADPSEQYF,TGTGCCAGCAGACATACAGGGGCTGACCCATCCGAGCAGTACTTC
.,.,TRBJ2-3,12,TRBV14,CASSRQRDTQYF,TGTGCCAGCAGCCGACAGCGAGATACGCAGTATTTT
.,.,TRBJ2-3,13,TRBV7-3,CASSLGQQDTQYF,TGTGCCAGCAGCTTAGGACAGCAGGATACGCAGTATTTT
.,.,TRBJ1-1,15,TRBV5-1,CASSWGRVSSAEAFF,TGCGCCAGCAGCTGGGGGAGAGTGTCTAGCGCTGAAGCTTTCTTT
.,TRBD2,TRBJ2-1,15,TRBV5-8,CASSLGAGGRDEQFF,TGTGCCAGCAGCTTGGGAGCGGGAGGCCGGGATGAGCAGTTCTTC
.,TRBD2,TRBJ2-1,14,TRBV29-1,CSARGRGVYNEQFF,TGCAGCGCCAGAGGGCGGGGGGTTTACAATGAGCAGTTCTTC
few,.,TRBJ2-6,14,TRBV9,CASSPSSGANVLTF,TGTGCCAGCAGTCCGAGCTCTGGGGCCAACGTCCTGACTTTC
.,TRBD2,TRBJ2-3,13,TRBV29-1,CSGGSGGPDPQYF,TGCAGCGGGGGGAGCGGGGGGCCGGACCCGCAGTATTTT
once,.,TRBJ2-1,13,TRBV10-3,CATQTGGGDEQFF,TGTGCCACCCAGACTGGCGGAGGAGATGAGCAGTTCTTC
.,TRBD1,TRBJ1-2,15,TRBV6-5,CASRPQGAGNYGYTF,TGTGCCAGCAGACCACAGGGGGCCGGAAACTATGGCTACACCTTC
.,.,TRBJ2-6,15,TRBV28,CASSPTYSGANVLTF,TGTGCCAGCAGTCCCACCTACTCTGGGGCCAACGTCCTGACTTTC
few,TRBD2,TRBJ2-7,14,TRBV5-1,CASSLELAGYEQYF,TGCGCCAGCAGCTTGGAACTAGCGGGCTACGAGCAGTACTTC
.,TRBD1,TRBJ1-2,15,TRBV5-6,CASSLGMQGARGYTF,TGTGCCAGCAGCTTAGGTATGCAGGGGGCGAGAGGCTACACCTTC
.,.,TRBJ1-1,14,TRBV19,CASTQASMNTEAFF,TGTGCCAGTACCCAGGCCTCAATGAACACTGAAGCTTTCTTT
once,TRBD2,TRBJ2-1,16,TRBV11-2,CASSLFVAGGNHEQFF,TGTGCCAGCAGCTTATTTGTGGCGGGGGGGAATCATGAGCAGTTCTTC
once,TRBD1,TRBJ2-4,14,TRBV4-1,CASSPTGVRDIQYF,TGCGCCAGCAGCCCGACAGGGGTAAGGGACATTCAGTACTTC
few,TRBD1,TRBJ2-7,13,TRBV28,CASKGTGGYEQYF,TGTGCCAGCAAGGGGACAGGGGGGTACGAGCAGTACTTC
.,TRBD1,TRBJ2-7,17,TRBV5-1,CASSPGQGVISLYEQYF,TGCGCCAGCAGCCCCGGACAGGGTGTCATTTCCTTGTACGAGCAGTACTTC
.,TRBD2,TRBJ2-7,15,TRBV27,CASSLSGGSGYEQYF,TGTGCCAGCAGTTTATCCGGCGGGAGTGGTTACGAGCAGTACTTC
few,TRBD1,TRBJ1-5,15,TRBV2,CASSTTGEKDQPQHF,TGTGCCAGCAGCACCACAGGGGAGAAGGATCAGCCCCAGCATTTT
.,TRBD2,TRBJ2-7,14,TRBV7-8,CASSATSGLFEQYF,TGTGCCAGCAGCGCGACTAGCGGGCTTTTCGAGCAGTACTTC
.,.,TRBJ2-1,16,TRBV6-1,CASSEIPLASYNEQFF,TGTGCCAGCAGTGAAATCCCCCTAGCATCCTACAATGAGCAGTTCTTC
.,TRBD2,TRBJ2-1,15,TRBV9,CASSGGGAAHNEQFF,TGTGCCAGCAGCGGGGGAGGGGCGGCCCACAATGAGCAGTTCTTC
.,.,TRBJ2-3,13,TRBV7-9,CASSAIFPDTQYF,TGTGCCAGCAGCGCGATATTTCCAGATACGCAGTATTTT
.,.,TRBJ1-6,13,TRBV7-2,CASSLNSDSPLHF,TGTGCCAGCAGCTTAAACTCCGATTCACCCCTCCACTTT
.,.,TRBJ1-2,15,TRBV30,CAWSGFSAGSRGYTF,TGTGCCTGGAGTGGGTTTTCGGCAGGTTCACGTGGCTACACCTTC
once,.,TRBJ2-1,19,TRBV14,CASSPFPGRRAAVGGEQFF,TGTGCCAGCAGCCCGTTCCCGGGGAGGCGGGCGGCCGTGGGAGGTGAGCAGTTCTTC
.,.,TRBJ1-2,13,TRBV11-1,CASSQDRNYGYTF,TGTGCCAGCAGCCAAGACAGGAACTATGGCTACACCTTC
.,.,TRBJ2-7,12,TRBV7-2,CASSPTGLSQYF,TGTGCCAGCAGTCCTACAGGGTTATCGCAGTACTTC
.,TRBD2,TRBJ2-5,13,TRBV7-9,CASGLAGVETQYF,TGTGCCAGCGGGCTAGCGGGGGTAGAGACCCAGTACTTC
once,.,TRBJ1-5,14,TRBV28,CASSLGRVNQPQHF,TGTGCCAGTTCTCTAGGGAGGGTGAATCAGCCCCAGCATTTT
.,.,TRBJ2-7,15,TRBV5-1,CASSLSSVSTYEQYF,TGCGCCAGCAGCCTCTCGAGCGTTTCTACCTACGAGCAGTACTTC